Listed below are T cell receptor beta chains from one sample, sequenced in a study of cytomegalovirus exposure and HLA in healthy donors. The table came from immunoSEQ multiplex PCR; TCRdb's copy has only in-frame clones and leaves some out. The sample has around 130,000 clones; roughly 78% are singletons. The specimen sequenced was PBMCs. The receptor source for this set is a man aged 30-40 years in good health and CMV-seronegative. Both conserved end residues are part of each CDR3. The order of the fields is J gene, V gene, clone size, D gene, CDR3 protein, CDR3 DNA. A D gene is named only where the DNA matches it firmly. Where a row states a size, it is once, few, many or the class of an expanded clone; other rows omit it.

J: TRBJ2-7
V: TRBV4-3
size: .
D: .
CDR3: CASSQDRDSAYEQYF
DNA: TGCGCCAGCAGCCAAGATCGCGACTCCGCCTACGAGCAGTACTTC

J: TRBJ1-1
V: TRBV19
size: .
D: .
CDR3: CATRVGAPVTEAFF
DNA: TGTGCCACCCGAGTAGGGGCTCCGGTCACTGAAGCTTTCTTT

J: TRBJ2-7
V: TRBV5-4
size: .
D: .
CDR3: CASSNYFAHEQYF
DNA: TGTGCCAGTTCGAACTACTTTGCACACGAGCAGTACTTC

J: TRBJ2-5
V: TRBV29-1
size: .
D: .
CDR3: CSAQGYQETQYF
DNA: TGCAGCGCTCAGGGGTACCAAGAGACCCAGTACTTC

J: TRBJ2-7
V: TRBV4-3
size: .
D: .
CDR3: CASSQDWDLYYEQYF
DNA: TGCGCCAGCAGCCAAGATTGGGACTTATACTACGAGCAGTACTTC

J: TRBJ1-2
V: TRBV25-1
size: .
D: TRBD1
CDR3: CASSDILNGTGGSYGYTF
DNA: TGTGCCAGCAGTGATATCTTGAACGGGACAGGGGGCTCCTATGGCTACACCTTC

J: TRBJ1-5
V: TRBV7-9
size: .
D: TRBD1
CDR3: CASSPPGQEGNSNQPQHF
DNA: TGTGCCAGCAGCCCTCCGGGACAGGAGGGGAATAGCAATCAGCCCCAGCATTTT

J: TRBJ2-5
V: TRBV2
size: .
D: .
CDR3: CASVFGRQETQYF
DNA: TGTGCCAGCGTTTTCGGGAGACAAGAGACCCAGTACTTC

J: TRBJ2-3
V: TRBV5-1
size: .
D: .
CDR3: CASSLVGGRSTDTQYF
DNA: TGCGCCAGCAGCTTGGTTGGGGGCCGCAGCACAGATACGCAGTATTTT

J: TRBJ2-7
V: TRBV7-9
size: .
D: TRBD1
CDR3: CASSLAQTGGFEQYF
DNA: TGTGCCAGCAGCTTAGCGCAGACAGGGGGCTTCGAGCAGTACTTC

J: TRBJ2-7
V: TRBV7-2
size: .
D: .
CDR3: CASSLGPIQDF
DNA: TGTGCCAGCAGCTTAGGCCCCATTCAGGACTTC

J: TRBJ2-1
V: TRBV30
size: .
D: .
CDR3: CAWRAPGKAYNEQFF
DNA: TGTGCCTGGAGGGCCCCGGGGAAGGCCTACAATGAGCAGTTCTTC

J: TRBJ2-1
V: TRBV5-1
size: .
D: TRBD2
CDR3: CASSLDLAGGRYNEQFF
DNA: TGCGCCAGCAGCTTGGACCTAGCGGGGGGCAGGTACAATGAGCAGTTCTTC

J: TRBJ2-3
V: TRBV5-1
size: few
D: .
CDR3: CASSLATDTTDTQYF
DNA: TGCGCCAGCAGCTTAGCGACTGATACGACAGATACGCAGTATTTT

J: TRBJ1-1
V: TRBV18
size: few
D: .
CDR3: CASSPGRMNTEAFF
DNA: TGTGCCAGCTCACCAGGCAGGATGAACACTGAAGCTTTCTTT

J: TRBJ2-7
V: TRBV7-2
size: .
D: TRBD2
CDR3: CASSFAGTSFDEQYF
DNA: TGTGCCAGCAGCTTCGCCGGGACTAGCTTCGACGAGCAGTACTTC

J: TRBJ1-1
V: TRBV5-1
size: .
D: .
CDR3: CASSSTLQGVNTEAFF
DNA: TGCGCCAGCAGTTCGACCCTCCAAGGGGTGAACACTGAAGCTTTCTTT

J: TRBJ2-1
V: TRBV6-6
size: .
D: TRBD2
CDR3: CAVRGTSSYNEQFF
DNA: TGTGCCGTTAGAGGGACTAGCTCCTACAATGAGCAGTTCTTC

J: TRBJ2-3
V: TRBV5-1
size: .
D: TRBD2
CDR3: CASSLAVAGIGDTQYF
DNA: TGCGCCAGCAGCTTGGCGGTAGCGGGGATCGGAGATACGCAGTATTTT

J: TRBJ1-1
V: TRBV6-5
size: .
D: TRBD1
CDR3: CASSYRGQGVNTEAFF
DNA: TGTGCCAGCAGTTACAGGGGACAGGGGGTGAACACTGAAGCTTTCTTT

J: TRBJ2-7
V: TRBV5-6
size: .
D: TRBD2
CDR3: CASSLAGTSPYEQYF
DNA: TGTGCCAGCAGCTTGGCCGGGACTAGCCCCTACGAGCAGTACTTC

J: TRBJ2-3
V: TRBV6-4
size: .
D: .
CDR3: CASSDGHTDTQYF
DNA: TGTGCCAGCAGTGACGGACACACAGATACGCAGTATTTT

J: TRBJ1-2
V: TRBV5-8
size: .
D: .
CDR3: CASSLGPGVKGYTF
DNA: TGTGCCAGCAGCTTGGGACCGGGGGTAAAAGGCTACACCTTC

J: TRBJ1-1
V: TRBV2
size: .
D: .
CDR3: CASRAGMNTEAFF
DNA: TGTGCCAGCAGGGCGGGAATGAACACTGAAGCTTTCTTT

J: TRBJ2-1
V: TRBV18
size: .
D: .
CDR3: CASSLSSYNEQFF
DNA: TGTGCCAGCTCGCTTAGCTCCTACAATGAGCAGTTCTTC

J: TRBJ1-1
V: TRBV6-5
size: .
D: .
CDR3: CASSYSPDSPGAFF
DNA: TGTGCCAGCAGTTACTCTCCGGACTCCCCTGGGGCTTTCTTT

J: TRBJ2-7
V: TRBV29-1
size: once
D: TRBD1
CDR3: CSVAPDRDSYEQYF
DNA: TGCAGCGTTGCCCCGGACAGGGACTCCTACGAGCAGTACTTC

J: TRBJ2-1
V: TRBV5-6
size: .
D: TRBD1
CDR3: CASSSRQGSTYNEQFF
DNA: TGTGCCAGCAGCTCACGACAGGGGAGTACTTACAATGAGCAGTTCTTC

J: TRBJ2-5
V: TRBV28
size: .
D: .
CDR3: CASRLSGGGETQYF
DNA: TGTGCCAGCAGACTGAGCGGAGGCGGGGAGACCCAGTACTTC

J: TRBJ2-7
V: TRBV5-1
size: .
D: TRBD2
CDR3: CASSLSPSGGNSYEQYF
DNA: TGCGCCAGCAGCTTGAGTCCTAGCGGGGGAAACTCCTACGAGCAGTACTTC

J: TRBJ2-7
V: TRBV27
size: .
D: TRBD1
CDR3: CASRRAGGGYEQYF
DNA: TGTGCCAGCAGGCGGGCAGGGGGCGGATACGAGCAGTACTTC

J: TRBJ2-1
V: TRBV5-1
size: .
D: .
CDR3: CASSLAPGRYNEQFF
DNA: TGCGCCAGCAGCTTGGCGCCAGGAAGGTACAATGAGCAGTTCTTC

J: TRBJ2-5
V: TRBV5-1
size: .
D: TRBD2
CDR3: CASSSGLAGGGETQYF
DNA: TGCGCCAGCAGCTCTGGACTAGCGGGGGGCGGAGAGACCCAGTACTTC

J: TRBJ2-7
V: TRBV30
size: .
D: TRBD1
CDR3: CAWDRGESYEQYF
DNA: TGTGCCTGGGACAGGGGGGAATCCTACGAGCAGTACTTC

J: TRBJ1-3
V: TRBV10-3
size: .
D: .
CDR3: CAISGVGSGNTIYF
DNA: TGTGCCATCAGTGGCGTCGGCTCTGGAAACACCATATATTTT

J: TRBJ2-1
V: TRBV19
size: few
D: TRBD1
CDR3: CASSPQGTGGYNEQFF
DNA: TGTGCCAGTAGTCCCCAAGGGACAGGGGGCTACAATGAGCAGTTCTTC

J: TRBJ2-3
V: TRBV4-3
size: .
D: .
CDR3: CASSPRVASSLDTQYF
DNA: TGCGCCAGCAGCCCGAGGGTAGCGTCAAGTTTAGATACGCAGTATTTT

J: TRBJ1-2
V: TRBV5-1
size: .
D: .
CDR3: CASSLVWSQGNPNYGYTF
DNA: TGCGCCAGCAGCTTGGTATGGTCGCAGGGCAATCCTAACTATGGCTACACCTTC

J: TRBJ1-5
V: TRBV5-8
size: .
D: .
CDR3: CASSLEQSNQPQHF
DNA: TGTGCCAGCAGCTTGGAACAGAGCAATCAGCCCCAGCATTTT

J: TRBJ1-6
V: TRBV27
size: .
D: .
CDR3: CASSSLRQENSPLHF
DNA: TGTGCCAGCAGTTCCCTCAGACAGGAGAATTCACCCCTCCACTTT

J: TRBJ1-5
V: TRBV28
size: .
D: .
CDR3: CASRRGGQPQHF
DNA: TGTGCCAGCCGCCGGGGAGGTCAGCCCCAGCATTTT

J: TRBJ2-5
V: TRBV5-5
size: .
D: TRBD1
CDR3: CASSRQGRGQETQYF
DNA: TGTGCCAGCAGCCGACAGGGTAGGGGCCAAGAGACCCAGTACTTC

J: TRBJ1-6
V: TRBV25-1
size: .
D: .
CDR3: CASSGAGDPYNSPLHF
DNA: TGTGCCAGCAGTGGAGCAGGGGACCCCTATAATTCACCCCTCCACTTT

J: TRBJ2-1
V: TRBV9
size: .
D: TRBD2
CDR3: CASSVSTGLAGVNEQFF
DNA: TGTGCCAGCAGCGTTTCTACGGGACTAGCGGGAGTCAATGAGCAGTTCTTC

J: TRBJ2-4
V: TRBV30
size: few
D: .
CDR3: CAWSDPWGGLAKNIQYF
DNA: TGTGCCTGGAGTGACCCTTGGGGGGGCCTAGCCAAAAACATTCAGTACTTC

J: TRBJ1-6
V: TRBV11-2
size: .
D: .
CDR3: CASSELQGVGNSPLHF
DNA: TGTGCCAGCAGCGAACTACAGGGAGTTGGGAATTCACCCCTCCACTTT

J: TRBJ2-7
V: TRBV28
size: .
D: .
CDR3: CASSRAGYEQYF
DNA: TGTGCCAGCAGTAGGGCGGGATACGAGCAGTACTTC

J: TRBJ1-4
V: TRBV5-4
size: few
D: .
CDR3: CASSLGTKNEKLFF
DNA: TGTGCCAGCAGCTTGGGGACAAAGAATGAAAAACTGTTTTTT

J: TRBJ1-1
V: TRBV19
size: .
D: TRBD1
CDR3: CASRGIRTGLNTEAFF
DNA: TGTGCCAGTAGGGGAATTAGGACAGGGCTGAACACTGAAGCTTTCTTT

J: TRBJ1-6
V: TRBV6-5
size: .
D: .
CDR3: CASSFGKRRYNSPLHF
DNA: TGTGCCAGCAGTTTCGGCAAGCGAAGATATAATTCACCCCTCCACTTT

J: TRBJ2-7
V: TRBV5-4
size: .
D: .
CDR3: CASGSGSRNEQYF
DNA: TGTGCCAGCGGTAGCGGTTCTCGCAACGAGCAGTACTTC

J: TRBJ2-7
V: TRBV27
size: .
D: .
CDR3: CASSGRGAEQYF
DNA: TGTGCCAGCAGTGGCAGGGGAGCCGAGCAGTACTTC

J: TRBJ2-7
V: TRBV29-1
size: .
D: TRBD1
CDR3: CSVSGQGVGAYEQYF
DNA: TGCAGCGTATCGGGACAGGGGGTTGGAGCCTACGAGCAGTACTTC

J: TRBJ2-4
V: TRBV7-2
size: .
D: .
CDR3: CASSPRTAQAKNIQYF
DNA: TGTGCCAGCAGCCCCCGGACAGCCCAAGCCAAAAACATTCAGTACTTC

J: TRBJ2-5
V: TRBV5-1
size: .
D: TRBD2
CDR3: CASSYGTTQETQYF
DNA: TGCGCCAGCAGCTATGGGACTACCCAAGAGACCCAGTACTTC

J: TRBJ2-6
V: TRBV5-1
size: .
D: .
CDR3: CASSFGEVSGANVLTF
DNA: TGCGCCAGCAGCTTCGGGGAAGTCTCTGGGGCCAACGTCCTGACTTTC

J: TRBJ1-2
V: TRBV29-1
size: .
D: .
CDR3: CTADHLGGGYTF
DNA: TGCACCGCAGACCACTTGGGAGGTGGCTACACCTTC

J: TRBJ1-5
V: TRBV6-4
size: .
D: TRBD1
CDR3: CASSGQGPPPQHF
DNA: TGTGCCAGCAGCGGACAGGGGCCTCCCCCCCAGCATTTT

J: TRBJ1-1
V: TRBV5-1
size: .
D: TRBD1
CDR3: CASSWTGQTAEAFF
DNA: TGCGCCAGCAGCTGGACGGGACAGACGGCTGAAGCTTTCTTT